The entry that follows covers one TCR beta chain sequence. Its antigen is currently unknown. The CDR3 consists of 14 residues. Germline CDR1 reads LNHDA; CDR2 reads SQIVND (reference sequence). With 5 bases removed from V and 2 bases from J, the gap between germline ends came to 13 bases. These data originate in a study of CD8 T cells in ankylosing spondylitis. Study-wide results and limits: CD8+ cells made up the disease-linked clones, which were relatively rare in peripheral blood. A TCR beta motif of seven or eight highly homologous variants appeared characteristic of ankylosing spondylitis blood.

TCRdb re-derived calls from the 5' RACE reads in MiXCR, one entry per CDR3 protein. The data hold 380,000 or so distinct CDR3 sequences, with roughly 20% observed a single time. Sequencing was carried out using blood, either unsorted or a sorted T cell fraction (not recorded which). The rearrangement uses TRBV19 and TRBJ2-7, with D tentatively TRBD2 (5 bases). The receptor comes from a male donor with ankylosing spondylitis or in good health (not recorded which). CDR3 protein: CASSSGYRPYEQYF. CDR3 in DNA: TGTGCCAGTAGTTCGGGATATCGGCCCTACGAGCAGTACTTC.